Listed below are T cell receptor beta chains from one sample, sequenced in a study of Tregs in tolerant kidney transplant recipients. Assay: immunoSEQ multiplex PCR; the TCRdb copy retains only in-frame clones and omits some. The sample carries around 86,000 clones, more than 85% recorded once. The sample consisted of CD4+ T cells from blood (PBMCs), taken 24 months after the transplant. The receptors shown here come from a human patient who received a combined kidney and bone marrow transplant. The T cells may partly be graft donor cells. Each CDR3 is given with its conserved first and last residue. Fields, in order: D gene, J gene, V gene, clone size, CDR3 DNA, CDR3 protein. D genes are given only for firm matches. Clone size is stated in some rows and not others, as once, few, many or a class when expanded.

d_call: TRBD2
j_call: TRBJ2-3
v_call: TRBV5-3
clone_size: few
cdr3_nt: TGTGCCAGAAGCATTTTGGCGGGGGGAGCGGGTGATACGCAGTATTTT
cdr3_aa: CARSILAGGAGDTQYF

d_call: .
j_call: TRBJ2-2
v_call: TRBV19
clone_size: .
cdr3_nt: TGTGCCAGCAGGACAGTTCGGTACCACACCGGGGAGCTGTTTTTT
cdr3_aa: CASRTVRYHTGELFF

d_call: TRBD2
j_call: TRBJ2-7
v_call: TRBV28
clone_size: few
cdr3_nt: TGTGCCAGCAGTCTAGGTGGGAGGGGCTCCTGGACCTACGAGCAGTACTTC
cdr3_aa: CASSLGGRGSWTYEQYF

d_call: .
j_call: TRBJ1-1
v_call: TRBV29-1
clone_size: .
cdr3_nt: TGCAGCGTCCGACCGACAGAAAGGAAGGACACTGAAGCTTTCTTT
cdr3_aa: CSVRPTERKDTEAFF

d_call: TRBD2
j_call: TRBJ2-1
v_call: TRBV9
clone_size: .
cdr3_nt: TGTGCCAGCAGCGTAATAGCGGGAGGGCACAATGAGCAGTTCTTC
cdr3_aa: CASSVIAGGHNEQFF

d_call: .
j_call: TRBJ1-1
v_call: TRBV7-2
clone_size: .
cdr3_nt: TGTGCCAGCAGTTGGGGGGTAGGCACTGAAGCTTTCTTT
cdr3_aa: CASSWGVGTEAFF

d_call: TRBD2
j_call: TRBJ2-3
v_call: TRBV19
clone_size: once
cdr3_nt: TGTGCCAGTAGTCCCTGGGACCCGGGACTAGCGGGATCAGATACGCAGTATTTT
cdr3_aa: CASSPWDPGLAGSDTQYF

d_call: .
j_call: TRBJ2-5
v_call: TRBV15
clone_size: .
cdr3_nt: TGTGCCACCAGCAGAGATCGTTCTGTAGGACTACCGTACTTC
cdr3_aa: CATSRDRSVGLPYF

d_call: TRBD2
j_call: TRBJ2-7
v_call: TRBV10-3
clone_size: few
cdr3_nt: TGTGCCATCAGCATGGGGGGGGAGCAGTACTTC
cdr3_aa: CAISMGGEQYF

d_call: .
j_call: TRBJ2-7
v_call: TRBV6-6
clone_size: .
cdr3_nt: TGTGCCAGCAGACACCGGGACTCTTTACTGCAGTACTTC
cdr3_aa: CASRHRDSLLQYF

d_call: TRBD2
j_call: TRBJ2-5
v_call: TRBV7-2
clone_size: .
cdr3_nt: TGTGCCAGCAGCTTAGGAGCGGGATGGGGAGAGACCCAGTACTTC
cdr3_aa: CASSLGAGWGETQYF

d_call: TRBD2
j_call: TRBJ2-2
v_call: TRBV7-2
clone_size: .
cdr3_nt: TGTGCCAGCAGCTTTAGACTAGCGGGGAATGGGGAGCTGTTTTTT
cdr3_aa: CASSFRLAGNGELFF

d_call: .
j_call: TRBJ2-2
v_call: TRBV7-9
clone_size: .
cdr3_nt: TGTGCCAGCAGCCTAATGCCGGACATACTCACCGGGGAGCTGTTTTTT
cdr3_aa: CASSLMPDILTGELFF

d_call: .
j_call: TRBJ1-1
v_call: TRBV29-1
clone_size: once
cdr3_nt: TGCAGCGTTAAGCAACAGGGGAACACTGAAGCTTTCTTT
cdr3_aa: CSVKQQGNTEAFF

d_call: .
j_call: TRBJ1-3
v_call: TRBV19
clone_size: .
cdr3_nt: TGTGCCAGTACCGCCGGACGGGGAAGCATCCTAACAGGAAACACCATATATTTT
cdr3_aa: CASTAGRGSILTGNTIYF

d_call: TRBD2
j_call: TRBJ2-3
v_call: TRBV5-6
clone_size: .
cdr3_nt: TGTGCCAGCAGCTTCACTAGCGGGAGCACAGATACGCAGTATTTT
cdr3_aa: CASSFTSGSTDTQYF

d_call: TRBD1
j_call: TRBJ1-3
v_call: TRBV29-1
clone_size: .
cdr3_nt: TGCAGCGTTGATGGGACAGGGACTGGAAACACCATATATTTT
cdr3_aa: CSVDGTGTGNTIYF

d_call: .
j_call: TRBJ2-2
v_call: TRBV5-4
clone_size: .
cdr3_nt: TGTGCCAGCAGGCAGGACTCATACACCGGGGAGCTGTTTTTT
cdr3_aa: CASRQDSYTGELFF

d_call: .
j_call: TRBJ2-7
v_call: TRBV9
clone_size: .
cdr3_nt: TGTGCCAGCAGCGTAGATCCAGGGACATTCGAGCAGTACTTC
cdr3_aa: CASSVDPGTFEQYF

d_call: TRBD1
j_call: TRBJ1-2
v_call: TRBV7-2
clone_size: once
cdr3_nt: TGTGCCAGCAGCCTAAGGACAGGGCGTACTAACTATGGCTACACCTTC
cdr3_aa: CASSLRTGRTNYGYTF

d_call: TRBD1
j_call: TRBJ2-3
v_call: TRBV5-1
clone_size: .
cdr3_nt: TGCGCCAGCAGCCCGGGACAGGGGCCAGATACGCAGTATTTT
cdr3_aa: CASSPGQGPDTQYF

d_call: TRBD1
j_call: TRBJ1-5
v_call: TRBV30
clone_size: once
cdr3_nt: TGTGCCTGGAACAGGGGAAGCAATCAGCCCCAGCATTTT
cdr3_aa: CAWNRGSNQPQHF

d_call: TRBD1
j_call: TRBJ1-5
v_call: TRBV7-2
clone_size: once
cdr3_nt: TGTGCCAGCAGCTTAAGGGGGCAAGATCAGCCCCAGCATTTT
cdr3_aa: CASSLRGQDQPQHF

d_call: TRBD1
j_call: TRBJ2-5
v_call: TRBV4-1
clone_size: .
cdr3_nt: TGCGCCAGCAGCCAGGGGGAAGGGGGCGTGGAGACCCAGTACTTC
cdr3_aa: CASSQGEGGVETQYF

d_call: .
j_call: TRBJ1-2
v_call: TRBV9
clone_size: .
cdr3_nt: TGTGCCAGCAGCGTTTCAGGCTATGGCTACACCTTC
cdr3_aa: CASSVSGYGYTF

d_call: TRBD2
j_call: TRBJ2-1
v_call: TRBV2
clone_size: .
cdr3_nt: TGTGCCAGCAGTGAAACGGAGACTAGCTATTCCTACAATGAGCAGTTCTTC
cdr3_aa: CASSETETSYSYNEQFF

d_call: .
j_call: TRBJ2-1
v_call: TRBV29-1
clone_size: .
cdr3_nt: TGCAGCGTCGTAGGCACAGGCCTACCTTACAATGAGCAGTTCTTC
cdr3_aa: CSVVGTGLPYNEQFF

d_call: TRBD2
j_call: TRBJ2-3
v_call: TRBV19
clone_size: .
cdr3_nt: TGTGCCAGTAGTGAGACGGGAGGGCCTGGAGATACGCAGTATTTT
cdr3_aa: CASSETGGPGDTQYF

d_call: .
j_call: TRBJ2-2
v_call: TRBV7-9
clone_size: .
cdr3_nt: TGTGCCAGCAGCTTACCGCGGGCCGGGGAGCTGTTTTTT
cdr3_aa: CASSLPRAGELFF

d_call: .
j_call: TRBJ2-1
v_call: TRBV10-3
clone_size: few
cdr3_nt: TGTGCCATCAGTGAGGGGGGAGGTTACAATGAGCAGTTCTTC
cdr3_aa: CAISEGGGYNEQFF

d_call: TRBD1
j_call: TRBJ1-6
v_call: TRBV4-2
clone_size: few
cdr3_nt: TGTGCCAGCAGCCAAGATTATGAGGCAGGGGGCCCCCTCCACTTT
cdr3_aa: CASSQDYEAGGPLHF

d_call: TRBD1
j_call: TRBJ2-7
v_call: TRBV18
clone_size: .
cdr3_nt: TGTGCCAGCTCACCCCGGGACAGGGCTTACGAGCAGTACTTC
cdr3_aa: CASSPRDRAYEQYF

d_call: TRBD1
j_call: TRBJ2-7
v_call: TRBV2
clone_size: .
cdr3_nt: TGTGCCAGCAGTGAAATGGGACAGGGGCTCTACGAGCAGTACTTC
cdr3_aa: CASSEMGQGLYEQYF

d_call: .
j_call: TRBJ1-3
v_call: TRBV4-1
clone_size: .
cdr3_nt: TGCGCCAGCAGCCAAGAGGGACACTCTGGAAACACCATATATTTT
cdr3_aa: CASSQEGHSGNTIYF

d_call: .
j_call: TRBJ2-7
v_call: TRBV7-9
clone_size: .
cdr3_nt: TGTGCCAGCAGAAGGGGGACGGAGAACTACGAGCAGTACTTC
cdr3_aa: CASRRGTENYEQYF

d_call: TRBD1
j_call: TRBJ2-2
v_call: TRBV7-9
clone_size: once
cdr3_nt: TGTGCCAGCAGCTACAGGGGTACCGGGGAGCTGTTTTTT
cdr3_aa: CASSYRGTGELFF

d_call: .
j_call: TRBJ2-2
v_call: TRBV19
clone_size: .
cdr3_nt: TGTGCCAGTAGTATAGCAGGGGAGGGCACCGGGGAGCTGTTTTTT
cdr3_aa: CASSIAGEGTGELFF

d_call: .
j_call: TRBJ2-5
v_call: TRBV7-2
clone_size: .
cdr3_nt: TGTGCCAGCAGCTTCCGGGGAGGCGGTGAGACCCAGTACTTC
cdr3_aa: CASSFRGGGETQYF

d_call: .
j_call: TRBJ1-1
v_call: TRBV2
clone_size: .
cdr3_nt: TGTGCCAGCAGCGACTATCGCGACGACGGCTACACTGAAGCTTTCTTT
cdr3_aa: CASSDYRDDGYTEAFF

d_call: .
j_call: TRBJ2-6
v_call: TRBV7-9
clone_size: .
cdr3_nt: TGTGCCAGCAGCTTCGGTGGCTCTGGGGCCAACGTCCTGACTTTC
cdr3_aa: CASSFGGSGANVLTF

d_call: .
j_call: TRBJ1-4
v_call: TRBV6-6
clone_size: .
cdr3_nt: TGTGCCAGCAGTTTTTCTGTGCGGAATGAAAAACTGTTTTTT
cdr3_aa: CASSFSVRNEKLFF

d_call: TRBD2
j_call: TRBJ2-1
v_call: TRBV29-1
clone_size: .
cdr3_nt: TGCAGCGTTGTTGCACCCGGGACTAGCTATTTCAATGAGCAGTTCTTC
cdr3_aa: CSVVAPGTSYFNEQFF

d_call: TRBD1
j_call: TRBJ2-7
v_call: TRBV27
clone_size: few
cdr3_nt: TGTGCCAGCAGTTTATTGGGACAGGGCTCCTACGAGCAGTACTTC
cdr3_aa: CASSLLGQGSYEQYF

d_call: TRBD1
j_call: TRBJ2-3
v_call: TRBV18
clone_size: .
cdr3_nt: TGTGCCAGCTCACCGGTCTCCCCGGGACAGGGGAACACAGATACGCAGTATTTT
cdr3_aa: CASSPVSPGQGNTDTQYF

d_call: TRBD1
j_call: TRBJ2-1
v_call: TRBV18
clone_size: .
cdr3_nt: TGTGCCGGATCAGGACAGGCCCGCTCCTACAATGAGCAGTTCTTC
cdr3_aa: CAGSGQARSYNEQFF

d_call: TRBD2
j_call: TRBJ2-3
v_call: TRBV27
clone_size: .
cdr3_nt: TGTGCCAGCAGTTTATCAGCGGGAATCACAGATACGCAGTATTTT
cdr3_aa: CASSLSAGITDTQYF

d_call: .
j_call: TRBJ2-1
v_call: TRBV5-4
clone_size: once
cdr3_nt: TGTGCCAGCAGCCCCCCTATCGGGTCCGACTCCTACAATGAGCAGTTCTTC
cdr3_aa: CASSPPIGSDSYNEQFF

d_call: .
j_call: TRBJ2-5
v_call: TRBV6-5
clone_size: .
cdr3_nt: TGTGCCAGCAGTCCCGCAGGGATACAAGAGACCCAGTACTTC
cdr3_aa: CASSPAGIQETQYF

d_call: TRBD1
j_call: TRBJ2-1
v_call: TRBV27
clone_size: .
cdr3_nt: TGTGCCAGCAGGGGACAGGGGGCTTGGAATGAGCAGTTCTTC
cdr3_aa: CASRGQGAWNEQFF

d_call: TRBD1
j_call: TRBJ2-5
v_call: TRBV28
clone_size: .
cdr3_nt: TGTGCCAGCACCCGACCGACAGGGAGAGATTTCTGGTCAGAGACCCAGTACTTC
cdr3_aa: CASTRPTGRDFWSETQYF

d_call: .
j_call: TRBJ2-7
v_call: TRBV18
clone_size: .
cdr3_nt: TGTGCCAGCTCACAGGGACACCTCGGTCAGACCTACGAGCAGTACTTC
cdr3_aa: CASSQGHLGQTYEQYF

d_call: .
j_call: TRBJ2-7
v_call: TRBV6-5
clone_size: .
cdr3_nt: TGTGCCAGTCAGAGGAAAAGGACCTACGAGCAGTACTTC
cdr3_aa: CASQRKRTYEQYF

d_call: TRBD1
j_call: TRBJ2-7
v_call: TRBV7-3
clone_size: .
cdr3_nt: TGTGCCAGCAGCTTATCGGTTGGGACAGGGGTATACGAGCAGTACTTC
cdr3_aa: CASSLSVGTGVYEQYF

d_call: TRBD2
j_call: TRBJ2-3
v_call: TRBV18
clone_size: .
cdr3_nt: TGTGCCAGCTCACCACCGGGACTAGCGGGAGGCGATACGCAGTATTTT
cdr3_aa: CASSPPGLAGGDTQYF

d_call: .
j_call: TRBJ1-6
v_call: TRBV4-3
clone_size: once
cdr3_nt: TGCGCCAGCAGCCAAGAGAGGAGATCACCCCTCCACTTT
cdr3_aa: CASSQERRSPLHF

d_call: TRBD2
j_call: TRBJ2-2
v_call: TRBV19
clone_size: .
cdr3_nt: TGTGCCACCTCACTAGCGGTTCCTACCCCGAACACCGGGGAGCTGTTTTTT
cdr3_aa: CATSLAVPTPNTGELFF

d_call: TRBD2
j_call: TRBJ2-3
v_call: TRBV11-2
clone_size: .
cdr3_nt: TGTGCCAGCAGCCTACCACTAGCGGGGGGTGGGACAGATACGCAGTATTTT
cdr3_aa: CASSLPLAGGGTDTQYF

d_call: TRBD1
j_call: TRBJ1-1
v_call: TRBV4-2
clone_size: .
cdr3_nt: TGTGCCAGCAGCCATGGACAGGGCGGCACTGAAGCTTTCTTT
cdr3_aa: CASSHGQGGTEAFF